This TCR beta chain stems from a study of graft-versus-host responses after intestinal transplantation. Generated by immunoSEQ multiplex PCR, the TCRdb table keeps only in-frame clones and is missing some. Of 150,000 or so clones in the sample, approximately 91% are singletons; the top ten hold 0.19%. With 5 bases clipped from V and 5 bases from J, the junction kept 18 bases outside the gene matches. CDR3 length equals 20 residues. CDR1 and CDR2 (germline): MDHEN, SYDVKM. The sample holds one count of this clone. Its antigen is unidentified. The origin of this receptor is a human donor who received an intestinal transplant. The specimen was unstimulated CD4+ T cells sorted from spleen or lymph node cells, collected before intestinal transplant. The rearrangement joins TRBV28 to TRBJ2-3; 14 bases line up with TRBD2. The CDR3 reads CASSLRDSEGLAGVGDTQYF. The CDR3 nucleotides read TGTGCCAGCAGTCTCCGGGACAGCGAGGGACTAGCGGGAGTTGGAGATACGCAGTATTTT.